This T cell receptor (beta chain) originates from a study of OX40 agonist ivuxolimab in advanced cancers. Study as a whole: The study treated patients with ivuxolimab, an agonistic anti-OX40 (CD134) antibody. Three patients responded partially, comprising one with hepatocellular carcinoma and two with cutaneous melanoma. Study outcomes and limitations: The specificity for antigen of the expanded peripheral T cells was not determined.

Sequenced by immunoSEQ multiplex PCR; TCRdb stores in-frame clones only, minus some. The sample holds about 110,000 clones; around nine tenths are singletons and the top ten take about 0.5%. This CDR3 has 17 amino acids. Germline values: CDR1 LNHDA, CDR2 SQIVND (reference sequence). V was pared by 7 bases and J by 0 bases, with 19 bases between. On this clone: Its antigen is currently unknown.

The origin of this receptor is an adult with an advanced solid tumor such as melanoma, head and neck, liver or kidney cancer. V gene TRBV19 combines with J gene TRBJ2-4, with D possibly TRBD1 on 5 matching bases. The sequenced sample was CD4+ or CD8+ T cells sorted from blood, obtained in a trial of the OX40 agonist ivuxolimab. CDR3 nucleotides: TGTGCCAGTACTCTAAAGGGGCCCGCCCTAGCCAAAAACATTCAGTACTTC. Translation gives CASTLKGPALAKNIQYF.